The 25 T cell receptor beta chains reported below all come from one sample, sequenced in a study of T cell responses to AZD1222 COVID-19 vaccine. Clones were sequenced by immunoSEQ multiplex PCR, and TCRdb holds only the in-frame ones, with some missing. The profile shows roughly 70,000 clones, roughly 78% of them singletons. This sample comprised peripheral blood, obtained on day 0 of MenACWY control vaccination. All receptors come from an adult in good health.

The CDR3 DNA reads TGTGCCAGCAGACTTAGGGGCAATCAGCCCCAGCATTTT. This sequence encodes CASRLRGNQPQHF. This sequence joins TRBV2 and TRBJ1-5; D is uncertain. V lost 6 bases and J lost 2, with 8 bases in between. CDR3 size: 13 residues. Germline values: CDR1 SNHLY, CDR2 FYNNEI. The variable domain in full, completed from reference TRBV2 and TRBJ1-5, reads EPEVTQTPSHQVTQMGQEVILRCVPISNHLYFYWYRQILGQKVEFLVSFYNNEISEKSEIFDDQFSVERPDGSNFTLKIRSTKLEDSAMYFCASRLRGNQPQHFGDGTRLSIL.

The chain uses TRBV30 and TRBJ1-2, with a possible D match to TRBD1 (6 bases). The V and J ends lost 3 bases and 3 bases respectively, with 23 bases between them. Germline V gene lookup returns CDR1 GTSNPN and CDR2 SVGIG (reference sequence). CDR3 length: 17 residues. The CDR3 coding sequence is TGTGCCTGGAGCGGAATACTACAGGGCAGAATTGACTATGGCTACACCTTC. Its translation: CAWSGILQGRIDYGYTF.

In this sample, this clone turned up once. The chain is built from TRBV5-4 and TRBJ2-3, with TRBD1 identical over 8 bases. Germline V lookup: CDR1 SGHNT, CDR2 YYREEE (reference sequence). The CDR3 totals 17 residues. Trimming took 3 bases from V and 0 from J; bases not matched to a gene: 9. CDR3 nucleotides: TGTGCCAGCAGCTCGGGCTTGGACAGGGCGAGCACAGATACGCAGTATTTT. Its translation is CASSSGLDRASTDTQYF.

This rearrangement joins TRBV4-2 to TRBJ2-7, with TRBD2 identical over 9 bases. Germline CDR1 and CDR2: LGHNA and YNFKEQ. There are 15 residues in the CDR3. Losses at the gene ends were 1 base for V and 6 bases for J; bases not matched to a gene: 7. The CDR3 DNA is TGTGCCAGCAGCCAAGGGCTAGCGGGGTTTTCCGAGCAGTACTTC. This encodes CASSQGLAGFSEQYF.

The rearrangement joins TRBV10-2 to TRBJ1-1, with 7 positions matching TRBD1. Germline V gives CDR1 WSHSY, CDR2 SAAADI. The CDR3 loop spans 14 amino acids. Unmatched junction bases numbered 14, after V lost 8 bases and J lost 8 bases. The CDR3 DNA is TGCGCCAGCGGCCGGGACAGCTATTCCTTGGAAGCTTTCTTT. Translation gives CASGRDSYSLEAFF.

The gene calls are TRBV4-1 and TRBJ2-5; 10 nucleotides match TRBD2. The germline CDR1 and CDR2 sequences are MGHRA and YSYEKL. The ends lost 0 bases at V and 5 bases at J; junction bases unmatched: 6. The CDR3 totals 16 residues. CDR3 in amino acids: CASSQDEAGGSETQYF. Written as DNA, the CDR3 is TGCGCCAGCAGCCAAGATGAAGCGGGAGGGTCGGAGACCCAGTACTTC.

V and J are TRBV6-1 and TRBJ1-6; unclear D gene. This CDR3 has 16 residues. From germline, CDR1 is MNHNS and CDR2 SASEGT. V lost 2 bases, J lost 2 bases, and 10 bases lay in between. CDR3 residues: CASSESTGAYNSPLHF. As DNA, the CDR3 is TGTGCCAGCAGTGAATCGACTGGCGCCTATAATTCACCCCTCCACTTT.

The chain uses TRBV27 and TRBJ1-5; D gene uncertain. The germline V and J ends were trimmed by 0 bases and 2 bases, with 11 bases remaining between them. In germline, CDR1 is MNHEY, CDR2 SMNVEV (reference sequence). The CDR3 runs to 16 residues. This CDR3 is CASSLSGKAGNQPQHF. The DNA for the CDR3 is TGTGCCAGCAGTTTATCAGGGAAGGCCGGCAATCAGCCCCAGCATTTT.

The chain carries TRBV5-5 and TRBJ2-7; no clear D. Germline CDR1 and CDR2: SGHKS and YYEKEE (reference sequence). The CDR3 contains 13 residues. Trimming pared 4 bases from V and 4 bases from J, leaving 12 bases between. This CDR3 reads CASSPGPDYEQYF. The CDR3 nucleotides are TGTGCCAGCAGCCCCGGGCCGGATTACGAGCAGTACTTC.

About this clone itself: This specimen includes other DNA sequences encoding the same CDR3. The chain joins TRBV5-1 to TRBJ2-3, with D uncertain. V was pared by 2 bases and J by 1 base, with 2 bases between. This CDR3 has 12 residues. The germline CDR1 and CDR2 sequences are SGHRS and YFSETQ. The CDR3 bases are TGCGCCAGCAGCTTTGGCACAGATACGCAGTATTTT. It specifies CASSFGTDTQYF.

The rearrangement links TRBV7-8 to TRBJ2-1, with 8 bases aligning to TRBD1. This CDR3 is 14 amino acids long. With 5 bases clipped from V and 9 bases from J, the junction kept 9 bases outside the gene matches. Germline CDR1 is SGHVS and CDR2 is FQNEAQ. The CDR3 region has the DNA TGTGCCAGCAGCCCCAGGGGGCTCTATATTGAGCAGTTCTTC. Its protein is CASSPRGLYIEQFF.

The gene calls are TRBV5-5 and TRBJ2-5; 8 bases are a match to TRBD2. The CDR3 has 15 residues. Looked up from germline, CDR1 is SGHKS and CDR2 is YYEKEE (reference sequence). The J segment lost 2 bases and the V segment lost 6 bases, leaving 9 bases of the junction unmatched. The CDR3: CASTRLAGGQETQYF. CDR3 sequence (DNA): TGTGCCAGCACCCGGCTGGCGGGAGGACAAGAGACCCAGTACTTC.

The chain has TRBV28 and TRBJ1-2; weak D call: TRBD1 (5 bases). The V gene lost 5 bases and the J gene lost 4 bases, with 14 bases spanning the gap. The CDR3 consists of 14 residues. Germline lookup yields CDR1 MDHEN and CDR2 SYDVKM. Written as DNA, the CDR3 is TGTGCCAGCAGTCCACCGGGGCACCTCTATGGCTACACCTTC. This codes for CASSPPGHLYGYTF.

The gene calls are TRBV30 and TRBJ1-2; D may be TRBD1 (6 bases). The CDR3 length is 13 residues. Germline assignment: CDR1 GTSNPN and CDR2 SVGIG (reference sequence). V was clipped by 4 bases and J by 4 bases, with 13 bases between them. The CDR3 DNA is TGTGCCTGGACGGGGGGCCCGGGCTATGGCTACACCTTC. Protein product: CAWTGGPGYGYTF.

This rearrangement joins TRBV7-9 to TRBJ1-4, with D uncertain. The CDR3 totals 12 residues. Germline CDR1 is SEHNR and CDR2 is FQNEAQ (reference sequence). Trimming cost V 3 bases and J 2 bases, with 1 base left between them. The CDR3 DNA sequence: TGTGCCAGCAGCTTGACTAATGAAAAACTGTTTTTT. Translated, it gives CASSLTNEKLFF.

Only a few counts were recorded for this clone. The CDR3 sequence: CASNVLSSNQPQHF. In DNA, the CDR3 is TGTGCCAGCAACGTTCTCTCTAGCAATCAGCCCCAGCATTTT. This chain connects TRBV5-6 to TRBJ1-5; D ambiguous. Trimming took off 6 bases at V and 0 bases at J, with 10 bases between the two ends. Germline CDR1 is SGHDT and CDR2 is YYEEEE. CDR3 length equals 14 residues.

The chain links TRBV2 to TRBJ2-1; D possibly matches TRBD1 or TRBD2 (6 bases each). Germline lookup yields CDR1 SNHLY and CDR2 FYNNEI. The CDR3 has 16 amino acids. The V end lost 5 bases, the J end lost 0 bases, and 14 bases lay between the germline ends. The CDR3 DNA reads TGTGCCAGCAGTCCTAGGGGGAGGCGCTCCTACAATGAGCAGTTCTTC. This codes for CASSPRGRRSYNEQFF. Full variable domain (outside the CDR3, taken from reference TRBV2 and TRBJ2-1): EPEVTQTPSHQVTQMGQEVILRCVPISNHLYFYWYRQILGQKVEFLVSFYNNEISEKSEIFDDQFSVERPDGSNFTLKIRSTKLEDSAMYFCASSPRGRRSYNEQFFGPGTRLTVL.

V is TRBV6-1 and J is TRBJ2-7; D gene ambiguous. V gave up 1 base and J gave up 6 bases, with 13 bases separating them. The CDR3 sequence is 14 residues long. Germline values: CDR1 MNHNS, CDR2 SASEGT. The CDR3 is CASSEEVKGPEQYF. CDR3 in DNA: TGTGCCAGCAGTGAAGAAGTCAAGGGTCCCGAGCAGTACTTC.

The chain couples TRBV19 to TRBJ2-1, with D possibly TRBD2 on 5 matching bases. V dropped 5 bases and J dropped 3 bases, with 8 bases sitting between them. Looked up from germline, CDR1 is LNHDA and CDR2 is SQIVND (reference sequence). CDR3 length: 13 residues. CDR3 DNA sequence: TGTGCCAGTAGTGCCGGGAACTACAATGAGCAGTTCTTC. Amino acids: CASSAGNYNEQFF. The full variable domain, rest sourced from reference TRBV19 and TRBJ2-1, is DGGITQSPKYLFRKEGQNVTLSCEQNLNHDAMYWYRQDPGQGLRLIYYSQIVNDFQKGDIAEGYSVSREKKESFPLTVTSAQKNPTAFYLCASSAGNYNEQFFGPGTRLTVL.

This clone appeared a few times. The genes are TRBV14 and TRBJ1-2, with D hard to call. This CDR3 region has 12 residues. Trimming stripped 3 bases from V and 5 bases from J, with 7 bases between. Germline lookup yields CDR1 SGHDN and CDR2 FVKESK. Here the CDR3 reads CASSQGFYGYTF. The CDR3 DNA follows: TGTGCCAGCAGCCAGGGTTTTTATGGCTACACCTTC.

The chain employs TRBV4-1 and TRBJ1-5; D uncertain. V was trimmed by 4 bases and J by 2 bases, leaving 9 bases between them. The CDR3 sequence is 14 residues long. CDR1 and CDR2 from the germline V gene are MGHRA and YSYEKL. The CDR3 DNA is TGCGCCAGCAGCCCCGCGGGTGGCAATCAGCCCCAGCATTTT. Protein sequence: CASSPAGGNQPQHF.

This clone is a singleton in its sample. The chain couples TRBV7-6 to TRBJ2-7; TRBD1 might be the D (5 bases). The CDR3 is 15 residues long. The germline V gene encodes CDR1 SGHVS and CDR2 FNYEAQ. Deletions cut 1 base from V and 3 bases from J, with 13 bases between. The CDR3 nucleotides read TGTGCCAGCAGCTTAGTTCAGGGTACTATCTACGAGCAGTACTTC. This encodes CASSLVQGTIYEQYF.

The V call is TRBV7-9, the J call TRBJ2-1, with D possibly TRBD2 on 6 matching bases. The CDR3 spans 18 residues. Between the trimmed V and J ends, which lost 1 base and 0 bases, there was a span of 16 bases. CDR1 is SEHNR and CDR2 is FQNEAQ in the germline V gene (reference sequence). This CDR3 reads CASSLGVVGGRSYNEQFF. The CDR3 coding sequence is TGTGCCAGCAGCTTAGGGGTAGTGGGGGGACGCTCCTACAATGAGCAGTTCTTC.

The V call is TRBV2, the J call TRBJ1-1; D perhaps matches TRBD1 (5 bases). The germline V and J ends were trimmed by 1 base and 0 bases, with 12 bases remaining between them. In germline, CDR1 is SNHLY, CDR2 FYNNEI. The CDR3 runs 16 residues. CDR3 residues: CASSEEGLGLNTEAFF. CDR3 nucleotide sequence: TGTGCCAGCAGTGAAGAGGGGTTGGGATTGAACACTGAAGCTTTCTTT.

Here the CDR3 DNA reads TGTGCCAGCACGGGACAGGGCCCCTTCTACGAGCAGTACTTC. Amino acids: CASTGQGPFYEQYF. The chain recombines TRBV28 with TRBJ2-7; TRBD1 aligns across 9 bases. CDR3 size: 14 residues. Trimming at V came to 7 bases and at J to 3 bases, leaving 7 bases not matched to a gene. CDR1 MDHEN and CDR2 SYDVKM come from the germline V gene.